This TCR beta chain was documented in a study of blood T cell repertoires in COVID-19. In the study overall: Samples representing acute and convalescent COVID-19 were sourced from the United States, Italy and Spain.

Trimming cost V 10 bases and J 0 bases; bases outside gene matches: 13. This CDR3 is 17 amino acids long. The germline CDR1 and CDR2 sequences are SNHLY and FYNNEI. Some clones are missing from TCRdb's copy, which holds only in-frame ones; the method was immunoSEQ multiplex PCR. The sample lists around 140,000 clones; about 92% were seen once. The TCR originated in a human donor in a cohort sampled during active COVID-19. The genes are TRBV2 and TRBJ2-7, with 12 bases that match TRBD2. Sequenced: peripheral blood. The CDR3 here is CATKEGLAGLSSYEQYF. CDR3 bases: TGTGCCACCAAAGAGGGACTAGCGGGTCTGAGCTCCTACGAGCAGTACTTC.